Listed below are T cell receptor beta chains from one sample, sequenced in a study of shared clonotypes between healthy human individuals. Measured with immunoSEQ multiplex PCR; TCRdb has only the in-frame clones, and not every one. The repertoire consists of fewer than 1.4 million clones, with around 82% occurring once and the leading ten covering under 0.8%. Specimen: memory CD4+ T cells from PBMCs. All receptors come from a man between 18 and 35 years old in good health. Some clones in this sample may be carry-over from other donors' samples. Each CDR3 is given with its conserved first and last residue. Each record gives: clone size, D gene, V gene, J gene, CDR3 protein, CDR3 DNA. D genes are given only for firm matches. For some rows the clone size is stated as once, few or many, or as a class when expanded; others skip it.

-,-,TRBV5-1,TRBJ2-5,CASSQKRATREETQYF,TGCGCCAGCAGCCAAAAGCGGGCCACCCGGGAGGAGACCCAGTACTTC
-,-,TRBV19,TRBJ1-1,CASSILQGRTEAFF,TGTGCCAGTAGTATTCTCCAGGGGCGTACTGAAGCTTTCTTT
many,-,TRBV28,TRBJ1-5,CASNIGGADNQPQHF,TGTGCCAGCAACATCGGGGGGGCGGACAATCAGCCCCAGCATTTT
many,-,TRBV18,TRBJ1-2,CASSPGHPPAANYGYTF,TGTGCCAGCTCCCCGGGACACCCGCCCGCAGCTAACTATGGCTACACCTTC
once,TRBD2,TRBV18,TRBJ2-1,CASSPIAGVPNEQFF,TGTGCCAGCTCACCTATAGCGGGTGTCCCCAATGAGCAGTTCTTC
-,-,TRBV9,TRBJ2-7,CASSANPSIPYEQYF,TGTGCCAGCAGCGCCAACCCCAGTATCCCCTACGAGCAGTACTTC
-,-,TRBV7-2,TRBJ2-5,CASSLRLRDLQETQYF,TGTGCCAGCAGCTTACGGTTGAGGGATTTACAAGAGACCCAGTACTTC
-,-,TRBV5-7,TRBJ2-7,CASSLEPNSSYEQYF,TGTGCCAGCAGCTTGGAACCCAATAGCTCCTACGAGCAGTACTTC
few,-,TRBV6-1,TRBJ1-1,CASSREGNTEAFF,TGTGCCAGCAGTAGGGAGGGCAACACTGAAGCTTTCTTT
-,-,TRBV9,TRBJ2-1,CASSQGWDEQFF,TGTGCCAGCAGCCAGGGGTGGGATGAGCAGTTCTTC
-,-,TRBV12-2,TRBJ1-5,CASGTINQPQHF,TGTGCAAGTGGGACCATCAATCAGCCCCAGCATTTT
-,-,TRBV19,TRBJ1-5,CASSIGFGGASNQPQHF,TGTGCCAGTAGTATTGGGTTTGGGGGCGCGTCCAATCAGCCCCAGCATTTT
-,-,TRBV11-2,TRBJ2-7,CASSSGTFGGWPRAGEQYF,TGTGCCAGCAGCTCGGGGACCTTCGGGGGCTGGCCGCGGGCAGGCGAGCAGTACTTC
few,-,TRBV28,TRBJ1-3,CASSFGSESSGNTIYF,TGTGCCAGCAGTTTCGGCAGTGAGAGCTCTGGAAACACCATATATTTT
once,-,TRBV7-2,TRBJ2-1,CASSSGHLNEQFF,TGTGCCAGCAGCTCAGGACATCTCAATGAGCAGTTCTTC
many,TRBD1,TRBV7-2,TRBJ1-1,CASSTNRGVVEAFF,TGTGCCAGCAGCACCAACAGGGGGGTGGTTGAAGCTTTCTTT
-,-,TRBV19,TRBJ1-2,CASSIAGGANYGYTF,TGTGCCAGTAGTATAGCTGGCGGGGCTAACTATGGCTACACCTTC
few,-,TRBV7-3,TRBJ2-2,CASSQGGGELFF,TGTGCCAGCAGCCAAGGGGGCGGGGAGCTGTTTTTT
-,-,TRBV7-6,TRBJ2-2,CASSFMRENTGELFF,TGTGCCAGCAGCTTCATGCGCGAGAACACCGGGGAGCTGTTTTTT
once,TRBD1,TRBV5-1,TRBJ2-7,CASSKRTGGLAYEQYF,TGCGCCAGCAGCAAACGAACAGGGGGGCTAGCCTACGAGCAGTACTTC
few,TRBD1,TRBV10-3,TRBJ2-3,CATVGTGTDTQYF,TGTGCCACCGTAGGGACAGGCACAGATACGCAGTATTTT
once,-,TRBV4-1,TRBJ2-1,CASSSHLNEQFF,TGCGCCAGCAGCTCCCACTTGAATGAGCAGTTCTTC
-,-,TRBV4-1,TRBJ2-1,CASSQDPLRNEQFF,TGCGCCAGCAGCCAAGACCCCCTCAGGAATGAGCAGTTCTTC
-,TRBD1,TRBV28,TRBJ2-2,CASSSEGTGSRNGELFF,TGTGCCAGCAGTTCCGAGGGGACAGGGAGTCGGAACGGGGAGCTGTTTTTT
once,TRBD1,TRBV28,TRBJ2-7,CASSSTGTYEQYF,TGTGCCAGCAGCTCGACAGGGACCTACGAGCAGTACTTC
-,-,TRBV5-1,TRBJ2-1,CASSWGYYDEQFF,TGCGCCAGCAGCTGGGGCTATTACGATGAGCAGTTCTTC